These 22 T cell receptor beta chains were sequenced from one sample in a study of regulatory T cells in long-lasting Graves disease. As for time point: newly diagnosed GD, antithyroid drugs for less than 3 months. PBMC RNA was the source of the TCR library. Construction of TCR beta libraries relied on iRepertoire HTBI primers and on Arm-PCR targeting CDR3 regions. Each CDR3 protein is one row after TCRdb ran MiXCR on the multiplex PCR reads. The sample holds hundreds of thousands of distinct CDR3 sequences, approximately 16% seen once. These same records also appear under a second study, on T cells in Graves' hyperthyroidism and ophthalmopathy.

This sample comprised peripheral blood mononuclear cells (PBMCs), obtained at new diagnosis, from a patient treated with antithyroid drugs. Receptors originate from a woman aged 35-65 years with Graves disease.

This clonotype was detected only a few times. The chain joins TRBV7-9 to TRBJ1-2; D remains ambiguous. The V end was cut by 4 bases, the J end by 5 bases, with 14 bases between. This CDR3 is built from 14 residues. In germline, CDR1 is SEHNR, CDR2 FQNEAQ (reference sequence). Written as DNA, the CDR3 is TGTGCCAGCAGCTGGGGATCAGAAACATATGGCTACACCTTC. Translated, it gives CASSWGSETYGYTF.

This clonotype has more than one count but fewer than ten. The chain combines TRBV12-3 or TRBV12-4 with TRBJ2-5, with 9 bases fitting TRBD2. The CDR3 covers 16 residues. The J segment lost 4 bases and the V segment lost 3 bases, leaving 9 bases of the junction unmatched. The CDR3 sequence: CASSLALAGFGETQYF. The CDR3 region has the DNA TGTGCCAGCAGTTTGGCACTAGCGGGCTTCGGAGAGACCCAGTACTTC.

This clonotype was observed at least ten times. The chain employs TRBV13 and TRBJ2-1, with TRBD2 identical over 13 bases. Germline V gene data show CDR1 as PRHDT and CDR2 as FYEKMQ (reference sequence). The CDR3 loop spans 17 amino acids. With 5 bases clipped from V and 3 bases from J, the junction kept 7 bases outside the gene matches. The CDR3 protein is CASSQGTSGVVYNEQFF. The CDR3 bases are TGTGCCAGCAGCCAAGGGACTAGCGGGGTCGTCTACAATGAGCAGTTCTTC. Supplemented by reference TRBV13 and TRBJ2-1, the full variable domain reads AAGVIQSPRHLIKEKRETATLKCYPIPRHDTVYWYQQGPGQDPQFLISFYEKMQSDKGSIPDRFSAQQFSDYHSELNMSSLELGDSALYFCASSQGTSGVVYNEQFFGPGTRLTVL.

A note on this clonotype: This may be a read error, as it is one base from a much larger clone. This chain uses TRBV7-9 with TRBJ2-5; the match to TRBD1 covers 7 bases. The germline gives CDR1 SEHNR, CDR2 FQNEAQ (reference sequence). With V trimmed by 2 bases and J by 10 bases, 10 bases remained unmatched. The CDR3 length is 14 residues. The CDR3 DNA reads TGTGCCAGCAGCTTACGACAGGGCCTAGAGGGCCAGTACTTC. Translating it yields CASSLRQGLEGQYF.

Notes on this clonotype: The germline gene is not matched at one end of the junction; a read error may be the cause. DNA for the CDR3: TGTGCCAGCAGTCCCCCGGACAGGGGCGTTTACACTGAGCAGTTCTTC. It yields the protein CASSPPDRGVYTEQFF. The J gene is TRBJ2-1, the V gene TRBV28, with TRBD1 matching over 9 bases. This CDR3 is 16 amino acids long. The germline gives CDR1 MDHEN, CDR2 SYDVKM.

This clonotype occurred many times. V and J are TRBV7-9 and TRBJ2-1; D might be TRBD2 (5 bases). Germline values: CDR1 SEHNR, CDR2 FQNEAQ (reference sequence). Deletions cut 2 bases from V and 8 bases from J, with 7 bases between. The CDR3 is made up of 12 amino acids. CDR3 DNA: TGTGCCAGCAGCTTAACCGGGGATGAGCAGTTCTTC. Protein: CASSLTGDEQFF.

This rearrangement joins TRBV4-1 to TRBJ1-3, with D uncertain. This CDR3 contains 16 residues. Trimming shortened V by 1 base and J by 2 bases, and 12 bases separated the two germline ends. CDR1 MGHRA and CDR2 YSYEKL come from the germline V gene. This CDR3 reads CASSQVPIVPGNTIYF. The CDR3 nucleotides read TGCGCCAGCAGCCAAGTGCCCATCGTACCTGGAAACACCATATATTTT.

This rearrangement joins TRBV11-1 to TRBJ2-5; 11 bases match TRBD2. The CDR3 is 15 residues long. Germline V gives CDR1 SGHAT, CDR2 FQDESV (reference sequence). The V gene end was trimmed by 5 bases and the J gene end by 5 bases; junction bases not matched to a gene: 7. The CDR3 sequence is CASSVTTSGVETQYF. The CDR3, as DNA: TGTGCCAGCAGCGTTACGACTAGCGGGGTGGAGACCCAGTACTTC.

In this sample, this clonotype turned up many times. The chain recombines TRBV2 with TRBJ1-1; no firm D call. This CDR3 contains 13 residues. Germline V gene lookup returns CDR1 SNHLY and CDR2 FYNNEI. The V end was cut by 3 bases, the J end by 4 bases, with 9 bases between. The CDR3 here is CASSDSWITEAFF. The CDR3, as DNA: TGTGCCAGCAGTGACAGTTGGATCACTGAAGCTTTCTTT. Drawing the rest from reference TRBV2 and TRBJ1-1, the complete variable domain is EPEVTQTPSHQVTQMGQEVILRCVPISNHLYFYWYRQILGQKVEFLVSFYNNEISEKSEIFDDQFSVERPDGSNFTLKIRSTKLEDSAMYFCASSDSWITEAFFGQGTRLTVV.

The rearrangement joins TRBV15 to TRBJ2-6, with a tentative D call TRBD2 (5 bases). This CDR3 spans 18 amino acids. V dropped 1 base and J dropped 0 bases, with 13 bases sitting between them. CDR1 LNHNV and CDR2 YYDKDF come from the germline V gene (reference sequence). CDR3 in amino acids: CATSRVSSSLSGANVLTF. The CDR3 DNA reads TGTGCCACCAGCAGAGTATCTAGCAGTCTCTCTGGGGCCAACGTCCTGACTTTC. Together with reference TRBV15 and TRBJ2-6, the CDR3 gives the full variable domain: DAMVIQNPRYQVTQFGKPVTLSCSQTLNHNVMYWYQQKSSQAPKLLFHYYDKDFNNEADTPDNFQSRRPNTSFCFLDIRSPGLGDTAMYLCATSRVSSSLSGANVLTFGAGSRLTVL.

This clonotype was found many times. CDR3 bases: TGTGCCAGCTCCCGTCTCCACAATGAGCAGTTCTTC. Translating it yields CASSRLHNEQFF. The genes are TRBV3-1 and TRBJ2-1, with no clear D. Trimming took off 8 bases at V and 5 bases at J, with 10 bases between the two ends. The CDR3 is 12 residues long. Germline V gives CDR1 LGHDT, CDR2 YNNKEL (reference sequence).

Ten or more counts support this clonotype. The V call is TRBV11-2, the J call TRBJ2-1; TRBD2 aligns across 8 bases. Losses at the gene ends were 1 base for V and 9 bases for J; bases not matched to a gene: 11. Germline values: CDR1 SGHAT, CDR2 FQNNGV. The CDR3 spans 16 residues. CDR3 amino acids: CASSLAGGTLEAEQFF. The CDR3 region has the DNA TGTGCCAGCAGCTTAGCGGGGGGGACCCTAGAGGCTGAGCAGTTCTTC.

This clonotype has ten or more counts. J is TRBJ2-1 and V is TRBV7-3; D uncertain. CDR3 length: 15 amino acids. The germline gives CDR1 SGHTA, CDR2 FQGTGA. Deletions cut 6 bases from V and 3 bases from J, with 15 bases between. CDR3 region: CASSSPSKGYNEQFF. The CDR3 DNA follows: TGTGCCAGCAGTTCCCCCTCCAAGGGCTACAATGAGCAGTTCTTC.

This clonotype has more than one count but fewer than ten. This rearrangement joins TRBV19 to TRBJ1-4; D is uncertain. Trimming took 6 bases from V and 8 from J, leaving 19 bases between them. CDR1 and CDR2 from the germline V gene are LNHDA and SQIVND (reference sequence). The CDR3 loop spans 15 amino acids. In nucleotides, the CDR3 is TGTGCCAGTAGAAACCAACCGGGAACCGGGGAAAAACTGTTTTTT. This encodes CASRNQPGTGEKLFF.

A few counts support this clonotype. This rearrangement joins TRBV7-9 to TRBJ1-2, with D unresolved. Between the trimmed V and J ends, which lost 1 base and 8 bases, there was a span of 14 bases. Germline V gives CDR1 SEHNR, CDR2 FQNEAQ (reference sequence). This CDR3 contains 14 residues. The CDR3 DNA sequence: TGTGCCAGCAGCTTAGTGGTCAGCGATTCAGGCTACACCTTC. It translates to CASSLVVSDSGYTF.

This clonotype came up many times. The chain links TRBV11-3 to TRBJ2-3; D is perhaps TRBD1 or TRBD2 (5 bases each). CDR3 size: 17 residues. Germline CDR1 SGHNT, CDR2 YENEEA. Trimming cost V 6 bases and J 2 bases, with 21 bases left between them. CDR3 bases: TGTGCCAGCAGTTCCGGAGGCTGGGGCAGAGACACAGATACGCAGTATTTT. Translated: CASSSGGWGRDTDTQYF. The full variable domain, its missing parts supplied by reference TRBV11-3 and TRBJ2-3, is EAGVVQSPRYKIIEKKQPVAFWCNPISGHNTLYWYLQNLGQGPELLIRYENEEAVDDSQLPKDRFSAERLKGVDSTLKIQPAELGDSAVYLCASSSGGWGRDTDTQYFGPGTRLTVL.

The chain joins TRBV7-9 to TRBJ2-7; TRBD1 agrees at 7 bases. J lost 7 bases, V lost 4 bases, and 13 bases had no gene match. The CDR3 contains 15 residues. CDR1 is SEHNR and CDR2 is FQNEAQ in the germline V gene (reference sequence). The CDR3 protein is CASSSSGTALGEQYF. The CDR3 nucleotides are TGTGCCAGCAGCTCCTCCGGGACAGCCCTGGGGGAGCAGTACTTC.

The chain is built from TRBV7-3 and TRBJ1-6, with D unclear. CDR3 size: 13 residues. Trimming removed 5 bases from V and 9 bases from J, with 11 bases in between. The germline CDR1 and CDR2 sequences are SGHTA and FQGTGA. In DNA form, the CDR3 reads TGTGCCAGCAGCCTCCAATTCGGTTCACCCCTCCACTTT. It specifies CASSLQFGSPLHF.

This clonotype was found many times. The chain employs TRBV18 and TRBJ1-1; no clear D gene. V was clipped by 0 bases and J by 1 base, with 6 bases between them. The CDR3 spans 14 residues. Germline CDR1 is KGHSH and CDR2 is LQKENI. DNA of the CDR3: TGTGCCAGCTCACCACCCGGCGGGAACACTGAAGCTTTCTTT. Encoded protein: CASSPPGGNTEAFF.

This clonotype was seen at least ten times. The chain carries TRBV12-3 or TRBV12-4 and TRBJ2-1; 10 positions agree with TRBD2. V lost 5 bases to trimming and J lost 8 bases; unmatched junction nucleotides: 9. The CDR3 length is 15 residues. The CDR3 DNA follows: TGTGCCAGCAGTCCTACTAGCGGGGATAGCGATGAGCAGTTCTTC. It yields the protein CASSPTSGDSDEQFF.

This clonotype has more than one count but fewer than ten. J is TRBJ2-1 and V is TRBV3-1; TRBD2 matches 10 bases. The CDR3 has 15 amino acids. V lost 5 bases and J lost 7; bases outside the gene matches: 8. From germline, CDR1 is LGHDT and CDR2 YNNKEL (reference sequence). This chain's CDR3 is CASSFERGGWNEQFF. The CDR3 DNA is TGTGCCAGCAGCTTCGAGCGGGGGGGCTGGAATGAGCAGTTCTTC.

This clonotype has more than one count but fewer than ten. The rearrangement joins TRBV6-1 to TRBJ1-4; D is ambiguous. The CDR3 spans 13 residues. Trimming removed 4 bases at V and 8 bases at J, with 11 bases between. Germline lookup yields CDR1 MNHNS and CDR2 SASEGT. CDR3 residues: CASSATPVEKLFF. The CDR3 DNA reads TGTGCCAGCAGTGCCACTCCGGTGGAAAAACTGTTTTTT.